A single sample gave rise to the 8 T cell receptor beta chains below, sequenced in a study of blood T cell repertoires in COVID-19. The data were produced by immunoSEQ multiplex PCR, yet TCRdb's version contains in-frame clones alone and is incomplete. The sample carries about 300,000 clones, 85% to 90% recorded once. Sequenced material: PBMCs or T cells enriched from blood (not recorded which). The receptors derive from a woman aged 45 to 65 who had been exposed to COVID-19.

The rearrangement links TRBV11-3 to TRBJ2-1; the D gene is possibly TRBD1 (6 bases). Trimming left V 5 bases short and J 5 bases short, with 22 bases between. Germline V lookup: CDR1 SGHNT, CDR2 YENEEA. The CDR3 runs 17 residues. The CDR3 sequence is CASSPRRSLRQDNEQFF. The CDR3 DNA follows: TGTGCCAGCAGCCCTAGACGATCCCTGCGACAGGACAATGAGCAGTTCTTC.

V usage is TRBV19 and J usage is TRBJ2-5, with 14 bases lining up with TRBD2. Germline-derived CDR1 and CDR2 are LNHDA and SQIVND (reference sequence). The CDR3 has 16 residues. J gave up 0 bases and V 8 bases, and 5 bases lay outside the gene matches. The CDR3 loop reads CASSGLAGANQETQYF. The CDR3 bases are TGTGCCAGTTCGGGACTAGCGGGGGCCAACCAAGAGACCCAGTACTTC.

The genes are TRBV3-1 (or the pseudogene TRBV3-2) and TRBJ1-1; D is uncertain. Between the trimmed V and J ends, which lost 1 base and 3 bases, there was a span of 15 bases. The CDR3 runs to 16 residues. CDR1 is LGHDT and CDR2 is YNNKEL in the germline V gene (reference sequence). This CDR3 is CASSQARSARDTEAFF. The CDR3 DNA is TGTGCCAGCAGCCAAGCCCGTTCCGCGCGGGACACTGAAGCTTTCTTT.

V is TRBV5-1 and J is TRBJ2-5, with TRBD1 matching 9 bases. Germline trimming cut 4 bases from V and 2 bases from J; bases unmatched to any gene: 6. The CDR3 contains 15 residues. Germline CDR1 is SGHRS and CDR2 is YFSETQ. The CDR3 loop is CASSTTGQGQETQYF. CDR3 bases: TGCGCCAGCAGCACCACGGGACAGGGACAAGAGACCCAGTACTTC.

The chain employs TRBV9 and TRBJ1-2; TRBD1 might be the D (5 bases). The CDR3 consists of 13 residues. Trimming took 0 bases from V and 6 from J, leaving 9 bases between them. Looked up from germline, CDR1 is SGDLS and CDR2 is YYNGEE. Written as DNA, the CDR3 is TGTGCCAGCAGCGTAGACGCAGGGAATGGCTACACCTTC. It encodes CASSVDAGNGYTF. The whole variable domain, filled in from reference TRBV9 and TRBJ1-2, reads DSGVTQTPKHLITATGQRVTLRCSPRSGDLSVYWYQQSLDQGLQFLIQYYNGEERAKGNILERFSAQQFPDLHSELNLSSLELGDSALYFCASSVDAGNGYTFGSGTRLTVV.

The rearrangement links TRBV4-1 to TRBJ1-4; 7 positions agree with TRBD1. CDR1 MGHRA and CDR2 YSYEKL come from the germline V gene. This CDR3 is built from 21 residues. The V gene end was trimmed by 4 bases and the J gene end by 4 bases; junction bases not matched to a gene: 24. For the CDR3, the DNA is TGCGCCAGCAGCCGGTGGGGGACAGTGGACGCAAAGGGGAACATTAATGAAAAACTGTTTTTT. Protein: CASSRWGTVDAKGNINEKLFF.

The CDR3 sequence is CASSLDVVGQGHYGYTF. The CDR3 DNA reads TGCGCCAGCAGCTTGGATGTAGTGGGGCAGGGGCACTATGGCTACACCTTC. J is TRBJ1-2 and V is TRBV5-1; D is perhaps TRBD1 (6 bases). Germline CDR1 reads SGHRS; CDR2 reads YFSETQ. Deletions cut 0 bases from V and 3 bases from J, with 18 bases between. CDR3 length equals 17 residues.

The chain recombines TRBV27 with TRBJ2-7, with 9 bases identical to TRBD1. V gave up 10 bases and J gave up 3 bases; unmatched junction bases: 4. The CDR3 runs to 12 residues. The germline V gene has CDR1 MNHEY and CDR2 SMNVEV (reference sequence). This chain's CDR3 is CATGTGRYEQYF. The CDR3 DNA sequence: TGTGCCACCGGGACAGGGCGCTACGAGCAGTACTTC.